The TCR beta chain described here comes from a study of shared clonotypes between healthy human individuals. Every subset's genomic DNA went evenly onto several immunoSEQ plates. Only in-frame clones appear in the TCRdb table, and some are missing; sequencing was by immunoSEQ multiplex PCR. This sample has around 1.6 million clones, with approximately 98% found just once. As for this clone: Its antigen is unknown.

V was cut by 1 base and J by 5 bases, with 6 bases left in between. This CDR3 is built from 13 residues. From germline, CDR1 is MNHEY and CDR2 SVGAGI. Study-wide points: As a rule, naive subsets had a larger estimated richness than memory subsets.

What was sequenced was naive CD4+ T cells sorted from blood. Subset here: CD45RA+ positively selected. The chain has TRBV6-5 and TRBJ1-5; D ambiguous. The TCR comes from a man in his thirties or forties in good health. CDR3 amino acids: CASSYFSHQPQHF. CDR3 nucleotides: TGTGCCAGCAGTTACTTTTCGCATCAGCCCCAGCATTTT.